What follows describes a single T cell receptor (beta chain). The assay was immunoSEQ multiplex PCR, and TCRdb's table has in-frame clones only and misses some. This sample carries approximately 270,000 clones, roughly 88% of them seen once, and the ten largest clones take roughly 0.87%. This sample was taken from a study of blood T cell repertoires in COVID-19. Study details: PBMCs, B-cell-depleted T cells, or T cells provided the cDNA or gDNA that made up the material.

Patients at the Seattle site were enrolled during active infection and followed longitudinally. V was pared by 3 bases and J by 3 bases, with 26 bases between. Per the germline V gene, CDR1 is KGHSH and CDR2 is LQKENI. The CDR3 covers 19 residues. The V and J genes are TRBV18 and TRBJ2-5; perhaps TRBD1 as D (6 bases). The sequence came from a human donor with COVID-19, enrolled during active disease. The donor label of this sample is uncertain. The sequenced material came from peripheral blood. Written as DNA, the CDR3 is TGTGCCAGCTCACCGCTCAGGGGAGCCCTTACCCTTAGCGAAGAGACCCAGTACTTC. Amino acids: CASSPLRGALTLSEETQYF.